The entry that follows covers one T cell receptor (beta chain) sequence. Its target is unknown. These data originate in a study of T cell responses to AZD1222 COVID-19 vaccine. Regarding the study as a whole: Increases in Spike-specific TCR breadth and depth were seen after two AZD1222 doses.

Clones were sequenced by immunoSEQ multiplex PCR, and TCRdb holds only the in-frame ones, with some missing. The sample carries over 85,000 clones, around 89% recorded once. CDR1 MNHEY and CDR2 SVGEGT come from the germline V gene. The trim removed 5 bases at V and 1 base at J, leaving 2 bases unmatched. The CDR3 is made up of 14 amino acids. The sample was peripheral blood, taken on day 0 of AZD1222 vaccination. The chain combines TRBV6-2 or TRBV6-3 with TRBJ1-3; 7 bases match TRBD1. The TCR originated in an adult in good health. The CDR3 loop is CASSNRGSGNTIYF. The CDR3 DNA is TGTGCCAGCAGTAACAGGGGTTCTGGAAACACCATATATTTT.